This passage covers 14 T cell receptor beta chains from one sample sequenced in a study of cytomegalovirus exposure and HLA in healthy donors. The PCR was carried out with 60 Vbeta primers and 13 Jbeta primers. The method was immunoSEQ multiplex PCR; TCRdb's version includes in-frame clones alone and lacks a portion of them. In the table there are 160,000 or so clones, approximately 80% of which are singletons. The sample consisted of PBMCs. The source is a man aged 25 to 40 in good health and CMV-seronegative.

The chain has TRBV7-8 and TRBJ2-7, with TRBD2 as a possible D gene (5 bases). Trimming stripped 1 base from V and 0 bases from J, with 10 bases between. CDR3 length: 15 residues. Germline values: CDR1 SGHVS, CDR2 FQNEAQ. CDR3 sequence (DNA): TGTGCCAGCAGCTTAGTCCCGAGGGACTCCTACGAGCAGTACTTC. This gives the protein CASSLVPRDSYEQYF.

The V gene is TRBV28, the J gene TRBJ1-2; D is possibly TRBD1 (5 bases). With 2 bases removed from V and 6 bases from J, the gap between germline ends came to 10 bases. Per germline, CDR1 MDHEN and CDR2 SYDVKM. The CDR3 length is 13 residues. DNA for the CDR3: TGTGCCAGCAGTTTACAGGGTTCCCATGGCTACACCTTC. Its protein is CASSLQGSHGYTF.

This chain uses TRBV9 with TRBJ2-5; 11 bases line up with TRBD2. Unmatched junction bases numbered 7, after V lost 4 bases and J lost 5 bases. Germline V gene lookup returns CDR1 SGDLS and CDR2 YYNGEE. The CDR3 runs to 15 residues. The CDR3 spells CASSSLAGGLETQYF. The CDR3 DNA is TGTGCCAGCAGCTCATTAGCGGGGGGGCTGGAGACCCAGTACTTC.

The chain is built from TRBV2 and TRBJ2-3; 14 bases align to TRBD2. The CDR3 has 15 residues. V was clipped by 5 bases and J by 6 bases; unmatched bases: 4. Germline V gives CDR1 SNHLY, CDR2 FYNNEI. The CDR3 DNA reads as TGTGCCAGCAGTCCGGGACTAGCGGGAGCCGATACGCAGTATTTT. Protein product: CASSPGLAGADTQYF.

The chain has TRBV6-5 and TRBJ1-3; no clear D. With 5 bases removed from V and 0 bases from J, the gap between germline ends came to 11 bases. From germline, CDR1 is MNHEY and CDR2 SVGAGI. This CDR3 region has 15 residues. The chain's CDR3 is CASSQTEISGNTIYF. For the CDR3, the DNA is TGTGCCAGCAGTCAAACAGAGATCTCTGGAAACACCATATATTTT.

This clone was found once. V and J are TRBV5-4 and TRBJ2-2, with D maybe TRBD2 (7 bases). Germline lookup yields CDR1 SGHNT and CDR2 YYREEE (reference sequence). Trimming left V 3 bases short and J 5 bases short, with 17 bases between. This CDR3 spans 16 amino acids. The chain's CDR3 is CASSSEGGAFTGELFF. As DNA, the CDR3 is TGTGCCAGCAGCTCCGAGGGGGGGGCTTTTACCGGGGAGCTGTTTTTT.

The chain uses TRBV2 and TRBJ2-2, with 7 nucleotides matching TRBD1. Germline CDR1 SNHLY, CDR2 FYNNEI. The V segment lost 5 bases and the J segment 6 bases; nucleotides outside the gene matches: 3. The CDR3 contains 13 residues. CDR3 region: CASSKQGSGELFF. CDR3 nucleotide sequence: TGTGCCAGCAGTAAACAGGGGTCCGGGGAGCTGTTTTTT.

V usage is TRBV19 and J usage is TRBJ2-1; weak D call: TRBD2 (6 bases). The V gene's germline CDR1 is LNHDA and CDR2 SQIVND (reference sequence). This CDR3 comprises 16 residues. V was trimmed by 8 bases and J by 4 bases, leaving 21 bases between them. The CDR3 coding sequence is TGTGCCAGTTCCAGGCTCCGGTCGGGGGTTTACAATGAGCAGTTCTTC. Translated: CASSRLRSGVYNEQFF.

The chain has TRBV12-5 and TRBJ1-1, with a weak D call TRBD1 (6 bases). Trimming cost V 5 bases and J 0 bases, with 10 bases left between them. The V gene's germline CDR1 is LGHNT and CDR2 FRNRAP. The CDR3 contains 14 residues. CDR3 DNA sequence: TGTGCTAGTGGTCCCGGACAGCTGAACACTGAAGCTTTCTTT. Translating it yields CASGPGQLNTEAFF. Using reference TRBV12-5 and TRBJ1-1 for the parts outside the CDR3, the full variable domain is DARVTQTPRHKVTEMGQEVTMRCQPILGHNTVFWYRQTMMQGLELLAYFRNRAPLDDSGMPKDRFSAEMPDATLATLKIQPSEPRDSAVYFCASGPGQLNTEAFFGQGTRLTVV.

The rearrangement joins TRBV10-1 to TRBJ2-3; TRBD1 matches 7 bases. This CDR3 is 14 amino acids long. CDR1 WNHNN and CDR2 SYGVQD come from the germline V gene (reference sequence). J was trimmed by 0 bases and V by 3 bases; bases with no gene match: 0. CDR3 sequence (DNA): TGCGCCAGCAGTGAACAGGGGAGCACAGATACGCAGTATTTT. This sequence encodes CASSEQGSTDTQYF.

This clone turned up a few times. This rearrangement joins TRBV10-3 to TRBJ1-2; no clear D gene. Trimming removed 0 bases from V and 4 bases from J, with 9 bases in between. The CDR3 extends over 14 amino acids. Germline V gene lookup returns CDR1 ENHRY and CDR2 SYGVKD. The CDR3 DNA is TGTGCCATCAGTGAGTCGAGAGTTCCCTATGGCTACACCTTC. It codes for CAISESRVPYGYTF.

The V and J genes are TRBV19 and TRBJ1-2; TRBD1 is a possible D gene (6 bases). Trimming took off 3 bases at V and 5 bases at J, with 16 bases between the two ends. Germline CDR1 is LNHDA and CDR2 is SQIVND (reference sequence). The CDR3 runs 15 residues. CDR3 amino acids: CASSMGQGLNYGYTF. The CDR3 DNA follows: TGTGCCAGTAGTATGGGCCAGGGGTTGAATTATGGCTACACCTTC. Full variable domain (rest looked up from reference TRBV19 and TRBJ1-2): DGGITQSPKYLFRKEGQNVTLSCEQNLNHDAMYWYRQDPGQGLRLIYYSQIVNDFQKGDIAEGYSVSREKKESFPLTVTSAQKNPTAFYLCASSMGQGLNYGYTFGSGTRLTVV.

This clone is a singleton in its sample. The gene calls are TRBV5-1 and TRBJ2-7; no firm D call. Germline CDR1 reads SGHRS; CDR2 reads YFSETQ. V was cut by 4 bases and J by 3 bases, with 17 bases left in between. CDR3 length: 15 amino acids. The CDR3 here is CASSLEPIEFYEQYF. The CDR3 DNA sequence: TGCGCCAGCAGCCTAGAGCCCATCGAGTTCTACGAGCAGTACTTC. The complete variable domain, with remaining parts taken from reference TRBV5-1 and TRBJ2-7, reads KAGVTQTPRYLIKTRGQQVTLSCSPISGHRSVSWYQQTPGQGLQFLFEYFSETQRNKGNFPGRFSGRQFSNSRSEMNVSTLELGDSALYLCASSLEPIEFYEQYFGPGTRLTVT.

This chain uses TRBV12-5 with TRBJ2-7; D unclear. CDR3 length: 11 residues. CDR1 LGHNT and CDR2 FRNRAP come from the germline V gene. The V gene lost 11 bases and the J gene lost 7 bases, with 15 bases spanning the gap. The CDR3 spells CAGPNQREQYF. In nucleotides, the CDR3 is TGTGCTGGGCCTAACCAACGGGAGCAGTACTTC. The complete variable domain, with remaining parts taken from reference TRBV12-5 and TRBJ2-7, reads DARVTQTPRHKVTEMGQEVTMRCQPILGHNTVFWYRQTMMQGLELLAYFRNRAPLDDSGMPKDRFSAEMPDATLATLKIQPSEPRDSAVYFCAGPNQREQYFGPGTRLTVT.